This T cell receptor beta chain was sequenced in a study of T-cell reconstitution after alpha-beta-depleted transplantation in children. The CDR3 runs to 12 residues. The V and J ends lost 3 bases and 8 bases respectively, with 8 bases between them. CDR1 and CDR2 (germline): MNHEY, SMNVEV (reference sequence). Ten or more counts support this clonotype. Unique molecular identifiers were used in preparing the TCRbeta library. TCRdb re-derived calls from the PCR reads in MiXCR, one entry per CDR3 protein. The repertoire holds about 420,000 distinct CDR3 sequences, with approximately 10% as singletons. The receptor's source is a human donor who donated a stem cell graft to a child with acute myeloid leukemia. The chain carries TRBV27 and TRBJ2-1; D call uncertain. Specimen: PBMCs from the stem cell graft donor, collected from the stem cell graft. CDR3 nucleotides: TGTGCCAGCAGTTTGTCCGGGTATGAGCAGTTCTTC. Amino acid sequence: CASSLSGYEQFF.